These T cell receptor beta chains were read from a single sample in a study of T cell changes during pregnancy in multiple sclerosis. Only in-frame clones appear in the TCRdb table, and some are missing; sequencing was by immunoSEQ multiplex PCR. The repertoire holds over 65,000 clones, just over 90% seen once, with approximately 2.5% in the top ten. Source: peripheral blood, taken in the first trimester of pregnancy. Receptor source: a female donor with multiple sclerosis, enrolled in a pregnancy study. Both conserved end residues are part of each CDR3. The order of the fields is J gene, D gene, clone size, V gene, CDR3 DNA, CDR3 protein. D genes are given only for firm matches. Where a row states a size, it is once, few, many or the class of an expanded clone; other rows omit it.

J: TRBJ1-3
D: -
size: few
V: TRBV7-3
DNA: TGTGCCAGCAGCTTACAGGGATACGGAAACACCATATATTTT
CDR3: CASSLQGYGNTIYF

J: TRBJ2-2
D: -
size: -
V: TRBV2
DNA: TGTGCCAGCAGTGAGGGTAGCCTGAGGAACACCGGGGAGCTGTTTTTT
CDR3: CASSEGSLRNTGELFF

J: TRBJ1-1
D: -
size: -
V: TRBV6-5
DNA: TGTGCCAGCAGTGGCAGGTTCCACACTGAAGCTTTCTTT
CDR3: CASSGRFHTEAFF

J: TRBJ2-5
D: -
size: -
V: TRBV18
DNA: TGTGCCAGCTCACCACAGGCTAGTACGGAGACCCAGTACTTC
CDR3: CASSPQASTETQYF

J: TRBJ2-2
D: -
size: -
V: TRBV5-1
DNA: TGCGCCAGCATGACAGAGAACACCGGGGAGCTGTTTTTT
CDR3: CASMTENTGELFF

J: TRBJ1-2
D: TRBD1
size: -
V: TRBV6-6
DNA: TGTGCCAGCAGTTACTCGGGGGACAGGGGTGGCTACACCTTC
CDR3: CASSYSGDRGGYTF

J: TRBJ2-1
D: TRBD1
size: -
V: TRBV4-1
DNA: TGCGCCAGCAGCCAAGAGACAGGGGTGAATGAGCAGTTCTTC
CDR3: CASSQETGVNEQFF

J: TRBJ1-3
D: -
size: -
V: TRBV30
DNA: TGTGCCTGGAGTTACGGAGGCGCCTCTGGAAACACCATATATTTT
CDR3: CAWSYGGASGNTIYF

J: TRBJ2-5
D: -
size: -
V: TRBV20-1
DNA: TGCAGATTGGGGGACTCCGAAACCCAGTACTTC
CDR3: CRLGDSETQYF

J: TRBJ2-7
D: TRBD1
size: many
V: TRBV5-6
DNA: TGTGCCAGCAGGGCACAGGGGGCCGACGAGCAGTACTTC
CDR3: CASRAQGADEQYF

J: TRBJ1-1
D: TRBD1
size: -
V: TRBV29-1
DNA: TGCAGCGTAGCAGGGGGGCCCACTGAAGCTTTCTTT
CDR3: CSVAGGPTEAFF

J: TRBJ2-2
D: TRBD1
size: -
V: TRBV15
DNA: TGTGCCACCAGCAGAGAGATAGGAGGACAGGGATCCGGGGAGCTGTTTTTT
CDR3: CATSREIGGQGSGELFF

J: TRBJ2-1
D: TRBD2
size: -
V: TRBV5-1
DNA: TGCGCCAGCAGGGCCGGCGGGGGGACGAAGTTAAATGAGCAGTTCTTC
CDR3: CASRAGGGTKLNEQFF

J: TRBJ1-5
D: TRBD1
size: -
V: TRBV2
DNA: TGTGCCAGCACCGGGACAGGGGGCCATCAGCCCCAGCATTTT
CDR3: CASTGTGGHQPQHF

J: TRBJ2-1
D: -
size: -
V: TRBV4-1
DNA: TGCGCCAGCAGCCTCGCCCGACTAGGCTCCTACAATGAGCAGTTCTTC
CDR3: CASSLARLGSYNEQFF

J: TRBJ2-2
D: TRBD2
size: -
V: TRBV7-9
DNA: TGTGCCAGCAGCTTAGTTAGTCTAGCGGGAGGACTGAAGACCGGGGAGCTGTTTTTT
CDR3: CASSLVSLAGGLKTGELFF

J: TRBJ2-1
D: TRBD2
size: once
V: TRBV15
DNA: TGTGCCACCAGCAGAGGGGGGGTTAGCGGGAGGGGGTCCTACAATGAGCAGTTCTTC
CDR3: CATSRGGVSGRGSYNEQFF

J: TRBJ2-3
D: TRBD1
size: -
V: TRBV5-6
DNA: TGTGCCAGCAGCTTGGCCGGGACAGGCACAGATACGCAGTATTTT
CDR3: CASSLAGTGTDTQYF

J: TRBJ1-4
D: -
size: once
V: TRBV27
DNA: TGTGCCAGCAGCTACCCCTCCGTCGGGACATCTCCAACTAATGAAAAACTGTTTTTT
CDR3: CASSYPSVGTSPTNEKLFF

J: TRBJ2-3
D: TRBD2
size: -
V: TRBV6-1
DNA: TGTGCCAGCAGTGATGGTAGCGGGAGCACAGATACGCAGTATTTT
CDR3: CASSDGSGSTDTQYF

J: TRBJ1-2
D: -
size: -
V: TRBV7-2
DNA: TGTGCCAGCAGCTTAGTAACAGGAGGGAACTATGGCTACACCTTC
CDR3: CASSLVTGGNYGYTF

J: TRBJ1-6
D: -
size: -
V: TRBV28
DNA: TGTGCCAGCAGTTTGCTCACTATGCCTCTCCCCTATAATTCACCCCTCCACTTT
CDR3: CASSLLTMPLPYNSPLHF

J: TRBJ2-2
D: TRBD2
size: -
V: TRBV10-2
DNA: TGCGCCAGCAGCTCGGCCAGCGGGGTGGGGAACACCGGGGAGCTGTTTTTT
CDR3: CASSSASGVGNTGELFF

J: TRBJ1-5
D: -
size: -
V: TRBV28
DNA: TGTGCCAGTGGTCGGGTGAGGGACACGGGCAATCAGCCCCAGCATTTT
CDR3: CASGRVRDTGNQPQHF

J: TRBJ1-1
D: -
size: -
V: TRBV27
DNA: TGTGCCAGCAGTTTCGTTGCTACGAACACTGAAGCTTTCTTT
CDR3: CASSFVATNTEAFF

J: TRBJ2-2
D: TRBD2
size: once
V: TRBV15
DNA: TGTGCCACCAGCAGTGCGGGGGGACTCACCGGGGAGCTGTTTTTT
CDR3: CATSSAGGLTGELFF

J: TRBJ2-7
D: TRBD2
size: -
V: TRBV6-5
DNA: TGTGCCAGCAGTTATTCCGGACTAGCGGGTTCCTACGAGCAGTACTTC
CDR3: CASSYSGLAGSYEQYF

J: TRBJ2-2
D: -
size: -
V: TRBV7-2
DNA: TGTGCCAGCAGCCAAGCCGGGAGCGGGGAGCTGTTTTTT
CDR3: CASSQAGSGELFF

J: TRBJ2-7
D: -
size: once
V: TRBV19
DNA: TGTGCCAGTAGTATAGCAGGGGGGCGCAGCTACGAGCAGTACTTC
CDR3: CASSIAGGRSYEQYF

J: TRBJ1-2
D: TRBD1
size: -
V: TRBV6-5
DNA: TGTGCCAGCAGCGGGACAGAGAACTATGGCTACACCTTC
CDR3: CASSGTENYGYTF

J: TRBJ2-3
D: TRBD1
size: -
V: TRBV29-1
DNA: TGCAGCGAAGCAGGGGGCGAAGGCACAGATACGCAGTATTTT
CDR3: CSEAGGEGTDTQYF

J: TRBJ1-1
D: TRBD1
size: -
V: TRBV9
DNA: TGTGCCAGCAGCGCGGGACAGGGTCTGAACACTGAAGCTTTCTTT
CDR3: CASSAGQGLNTEAFF

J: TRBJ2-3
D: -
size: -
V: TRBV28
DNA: TGTGCCAGCAGTTCCTCAGGTTGGAACACAGATACGCAGTATTTT
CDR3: CASSSSGWNTDTQYF

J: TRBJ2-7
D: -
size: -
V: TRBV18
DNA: TGTGCCAGCTCACAGGAAGGGGGTTCGAGTTACGAGCAGTACTTC
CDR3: CASSQEGGSSYEQYF

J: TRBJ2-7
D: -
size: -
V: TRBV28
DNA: TGTGCCAGCAGTTTCTGGGCAGGGCCGGCGTACGAGCAGTACTTC
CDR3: CASSFWAGPAYEQYF